The clone carrying this TCR beta chain has more than one count but fewer than ten. Its antigen remains unidentified. The entry originates in a study of T cell repertoires in aging, cancer and after chemotherapy. The overall study: Chronic lymphocytic leukemia patients on fludarabine- or bendamustine-based regimens gave paired samples before and after chemotherapy.

General study results and limits: In hematological cancer patients, infiltrated lymphoid organs may have impaired thymic emigration or peripheral T cell expansion.

The CDR3 spans 16 residues. The germline V gene has CDR1 SGHRS and CDR2 YFSETQ. Trimming left V 0 bases short and J 0 bases short, with 12 bases between. TRB rearrangements spanning V, D and J were amplified using mixed TRB-A/B primers. TCRdb itself ran the multiplex PCR reads through MiXCR, one entry per CDR3 protein. The sample records 850 or so distinct CDR3 sequences, roughly 25% being singletons. Peripheral blood genomic DNA, not sorted cells or RNA, was the template. The specimen was blood. The receptor's source is a human donor with a blood cancer. V and J are TRBV5-1 and TRBJ1-2; weak D call: TRBD1 (5 bases). The chain's CDR3 is CASSLAIGGTNYGYTF. The CDR3 DNA reads TGCGCCAGCAGCTTGGCCATTGGGGGTACTAACTATGGCTACACCTTC.